The T cell receptor (beta chain) described here comes from a study of T cell repertoires in cytomegalovirus infection. About the research overall: Matching HLA type, along with CMV infection, was indicated by public TCR beta signatures.

This clonotype has only a few counts. No antigen is known for it. TCRdb redid the calling of the reads with MiXCR, one entry per CDR3 protein. Among roughly 230,000 distinct CDR3 sequences listed, over 9% were seen once. Findings of the study overall: In two of eight donors, the top clonotype was HLA-C-restricted CMV-specific.

The TCR originated in a human donor in good health (CMV status not recorded). Some clones in this sample may be carry-over from other donors' samples. Sequencing was carried out using PBMCs.

The CDR3 DNA follows: TGTGCCAGCCGAGAACCAGGGACAACTAATGAAAAACTGTTTTTT. Its translation: CASREPGTTNEKLFF. The chain uses TRBV4-2 and TRBJ1-4; tentatively, D is TRBD1 (5 bases). CDR3 length: 15 residues. Trimming left V 8 bases short and J 0 bases short, with 13 bases between. Germline V CDR1 and CDR2: LGHNA, YNFKEQ.